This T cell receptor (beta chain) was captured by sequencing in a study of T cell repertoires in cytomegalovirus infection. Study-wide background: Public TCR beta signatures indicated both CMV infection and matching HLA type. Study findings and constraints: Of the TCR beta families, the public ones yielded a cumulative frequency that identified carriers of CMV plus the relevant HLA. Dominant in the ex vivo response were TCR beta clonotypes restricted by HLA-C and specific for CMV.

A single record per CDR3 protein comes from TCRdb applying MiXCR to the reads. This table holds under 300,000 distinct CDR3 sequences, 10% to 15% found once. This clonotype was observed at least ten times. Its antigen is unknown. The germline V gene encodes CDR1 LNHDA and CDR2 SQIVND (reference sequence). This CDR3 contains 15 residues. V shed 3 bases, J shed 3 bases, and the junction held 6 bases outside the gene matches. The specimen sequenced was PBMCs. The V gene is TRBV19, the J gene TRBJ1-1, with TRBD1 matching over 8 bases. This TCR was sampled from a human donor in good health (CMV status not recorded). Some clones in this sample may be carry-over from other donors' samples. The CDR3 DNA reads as TGTGCCAGTAGTATGCTGACAGGGGCGGACACTGAAGCTTTCTTT. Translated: CASSMLTGADTEAFF.